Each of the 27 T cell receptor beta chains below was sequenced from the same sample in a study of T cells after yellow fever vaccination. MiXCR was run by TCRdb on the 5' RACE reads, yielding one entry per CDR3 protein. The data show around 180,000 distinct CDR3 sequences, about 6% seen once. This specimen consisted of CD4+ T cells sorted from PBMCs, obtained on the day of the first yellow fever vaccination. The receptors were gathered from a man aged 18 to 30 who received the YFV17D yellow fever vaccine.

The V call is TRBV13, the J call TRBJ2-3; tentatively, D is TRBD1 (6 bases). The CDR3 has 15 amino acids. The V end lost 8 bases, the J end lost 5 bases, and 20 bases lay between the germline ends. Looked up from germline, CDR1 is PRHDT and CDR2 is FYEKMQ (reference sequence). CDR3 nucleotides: TGTGCCAGCTACCGTATACGTGGGGGCGGAGATACGCAGTATTTT. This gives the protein CASYRIRGGGDTQYF. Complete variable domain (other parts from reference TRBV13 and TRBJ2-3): AAGVIQSPRHLIKEKRETATLKCYPIPRHDTVYWYQQGPGQDPQFLISFYEKMQSDKGSIPDRFSAQQFSDYHSELNMSSLELGDSALYFCASYRIRGGGDTQYFGPGTRLTVL.

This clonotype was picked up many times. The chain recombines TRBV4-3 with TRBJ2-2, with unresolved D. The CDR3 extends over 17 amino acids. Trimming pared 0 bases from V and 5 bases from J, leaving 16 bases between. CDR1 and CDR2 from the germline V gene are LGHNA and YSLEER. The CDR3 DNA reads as TGCGCCAGCAGCCAAGAATCAGTGGGGTTTACGACCGGGGAGCTGTTTTTT. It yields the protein CASSQESVGFTTGELFF.

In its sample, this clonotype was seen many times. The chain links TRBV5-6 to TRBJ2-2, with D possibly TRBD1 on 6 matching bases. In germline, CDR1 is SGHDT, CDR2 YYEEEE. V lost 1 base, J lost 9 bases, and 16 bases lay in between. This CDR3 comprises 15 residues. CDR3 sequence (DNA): TGTGCCAGCAGCTTGCCCGGGACAATGGAGCGGGAGCTGTTTTTT. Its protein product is CASSLPGTMERELFF.

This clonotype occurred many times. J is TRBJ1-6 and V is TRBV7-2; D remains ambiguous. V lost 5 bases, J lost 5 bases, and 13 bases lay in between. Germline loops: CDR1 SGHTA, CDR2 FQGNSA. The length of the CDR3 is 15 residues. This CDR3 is CASSTGSTDNSPLHF. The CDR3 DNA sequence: TGTGCCAGCAGCACCGGGAGCACGGATAATTCACCCCTCCACTTT.

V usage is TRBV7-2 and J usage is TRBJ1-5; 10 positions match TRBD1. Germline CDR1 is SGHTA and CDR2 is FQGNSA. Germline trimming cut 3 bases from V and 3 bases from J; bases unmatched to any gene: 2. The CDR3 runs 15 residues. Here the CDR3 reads CASSFGTGANQPQHF. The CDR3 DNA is TGTGCCAGCAGCTTCGGGACAGGGGCCAATCAGCCCCAGCATTTT. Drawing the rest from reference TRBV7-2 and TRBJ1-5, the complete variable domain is GAGVSQSPSNKVTEKGKDVELRCDPISGHTALYWYRQSLGQGLEFLIYFQGNSAPDKSGLPSDRFSAERTGGSVSTLTIQRTQQEDSAVYLCASSFGTGANQPQHFGDGTRLSIL.

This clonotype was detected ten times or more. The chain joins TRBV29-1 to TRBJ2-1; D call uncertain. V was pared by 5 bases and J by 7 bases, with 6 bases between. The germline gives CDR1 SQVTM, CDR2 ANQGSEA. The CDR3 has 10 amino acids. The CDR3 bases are TGCAGCGTTCGGAAAAATGAGCAGTTCTTC. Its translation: CSVRKNEQFF.

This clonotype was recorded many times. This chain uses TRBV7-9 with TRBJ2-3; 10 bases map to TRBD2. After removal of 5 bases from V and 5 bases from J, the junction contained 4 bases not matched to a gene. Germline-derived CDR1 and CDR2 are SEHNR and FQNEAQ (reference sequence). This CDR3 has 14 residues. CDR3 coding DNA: TGTGCCAGCAGCCCGGGACTAGCGTTAGATACGCAGTATTTT. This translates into CASSPGLALDTQYF.

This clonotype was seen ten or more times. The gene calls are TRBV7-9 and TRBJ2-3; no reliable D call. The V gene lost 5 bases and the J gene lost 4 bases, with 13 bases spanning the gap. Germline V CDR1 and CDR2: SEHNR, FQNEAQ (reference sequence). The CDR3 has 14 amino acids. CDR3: CASSPKSSPDTQYF. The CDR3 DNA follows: TGTGCCAGCAGCCCCAAATCGTCCCCAGATACGCAGTATTTT.

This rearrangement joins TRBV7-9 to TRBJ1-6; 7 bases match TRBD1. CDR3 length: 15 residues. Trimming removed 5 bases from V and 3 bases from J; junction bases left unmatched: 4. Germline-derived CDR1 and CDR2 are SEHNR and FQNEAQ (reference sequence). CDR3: CASSTGQLYNSPLHF. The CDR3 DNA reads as TGTGCCAGCAGCACGGGACAGCTCTATAATTCACCCCTCCACTTT.

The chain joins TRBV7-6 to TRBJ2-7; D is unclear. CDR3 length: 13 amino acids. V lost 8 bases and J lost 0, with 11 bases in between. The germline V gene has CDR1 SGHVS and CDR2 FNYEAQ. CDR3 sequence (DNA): TGTGCCAGCGGAACTCTAAGCTCCTACGAGCAGTACTTC. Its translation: CASGTLSSYEQYF. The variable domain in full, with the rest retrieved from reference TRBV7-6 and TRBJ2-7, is GAGVSQSPRYKVTKRGQDVALRCDPISGHVSLYWYRQALGQGPEFLTYFNYEAQQDKSGLPNDRFSAERPEGSISTLTIQRTEQRDSAMYRCASGTLSSYEQYFGPGTRLTVT.

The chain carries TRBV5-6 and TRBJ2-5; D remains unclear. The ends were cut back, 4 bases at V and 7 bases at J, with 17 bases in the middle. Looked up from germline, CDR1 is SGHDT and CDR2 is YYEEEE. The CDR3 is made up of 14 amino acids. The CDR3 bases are TGTGCCAGCAGCCCCACCCTCCAAGATAGGACCCAGTACTTC. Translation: CASSPTLQDRTQYF.

DNA for the CDR3: TGTGCCAGCAGTTCCCGCGGTCGGCCTAGCGGGGGGGGTACGCAGTATTTT. Amino acids: CASSSRGRPSGGGTQYF. The V call is TRBV6-5, the J call TRBJ2-3; 12 nucleotides agree with TRBD2. The CDR3 is 17 residues long. The V gene end was trimmed by 4 bases and the J gene end by 8 bases; junction bases not matched to a gene: 13. Germline V gene data show CDR1 as MNHEY and CDR2 as SVGAGI.

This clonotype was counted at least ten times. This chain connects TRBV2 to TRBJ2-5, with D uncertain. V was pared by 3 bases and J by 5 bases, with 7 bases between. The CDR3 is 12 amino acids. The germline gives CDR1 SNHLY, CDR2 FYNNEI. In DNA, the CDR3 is TGTGCCAGCAGTGACCCTCGGGAGACCCAGTACTTC. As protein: CASSDPRETQYF.

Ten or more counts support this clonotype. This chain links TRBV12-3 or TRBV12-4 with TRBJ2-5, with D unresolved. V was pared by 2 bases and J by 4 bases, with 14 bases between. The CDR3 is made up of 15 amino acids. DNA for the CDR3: TGTGCCAGCAGTTTATCCTTAGGCCTCGGAGAGACCCAGTACTTC. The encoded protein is CASSLSLGLGETQYF.

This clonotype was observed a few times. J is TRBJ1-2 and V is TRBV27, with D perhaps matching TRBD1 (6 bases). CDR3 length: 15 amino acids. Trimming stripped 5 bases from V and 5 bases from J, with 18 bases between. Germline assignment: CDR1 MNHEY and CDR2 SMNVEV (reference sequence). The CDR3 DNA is TGTGCCAGCAGTCCAACGGGGGGCGCATCGTATGGCTACACCTTC. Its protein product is CASSPTGGASYGYTF.

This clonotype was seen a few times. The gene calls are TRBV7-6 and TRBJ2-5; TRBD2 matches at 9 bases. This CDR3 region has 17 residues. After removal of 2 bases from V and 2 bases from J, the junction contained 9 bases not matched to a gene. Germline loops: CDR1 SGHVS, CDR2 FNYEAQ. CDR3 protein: CASSLMAGGTLQETQYF. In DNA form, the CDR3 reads TGTGCCAGCAGCTTAATGGCGGGGGGGACCCTACAAGAGACCCAGTACTTC.

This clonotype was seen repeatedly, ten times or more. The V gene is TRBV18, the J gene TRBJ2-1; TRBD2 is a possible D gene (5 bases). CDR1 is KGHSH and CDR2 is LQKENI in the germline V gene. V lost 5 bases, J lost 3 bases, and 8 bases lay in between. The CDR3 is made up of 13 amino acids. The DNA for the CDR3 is TGTGCCAGCTCAACCGGGGACTACAATGAGCAGTTCTTC. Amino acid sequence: CASSTGDYNEQFF.

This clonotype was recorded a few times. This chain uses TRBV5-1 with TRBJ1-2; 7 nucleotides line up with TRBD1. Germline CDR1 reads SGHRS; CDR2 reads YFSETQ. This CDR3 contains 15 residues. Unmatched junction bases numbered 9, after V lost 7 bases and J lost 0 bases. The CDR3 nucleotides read TGCGCCAGCTACCCCCGGGACAGCTCTAACTATGGCTACACCTTC. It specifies CASYPRDSSNYGYTF.

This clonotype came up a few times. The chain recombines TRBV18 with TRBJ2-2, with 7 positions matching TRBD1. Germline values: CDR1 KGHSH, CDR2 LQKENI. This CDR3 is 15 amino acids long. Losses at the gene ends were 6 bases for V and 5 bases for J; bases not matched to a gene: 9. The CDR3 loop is CASSEQGTRTGELFF. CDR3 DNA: TGTGCCAGCTCCGAACAGGGGACACGGACCGGGGAGCTGTTTTTT.

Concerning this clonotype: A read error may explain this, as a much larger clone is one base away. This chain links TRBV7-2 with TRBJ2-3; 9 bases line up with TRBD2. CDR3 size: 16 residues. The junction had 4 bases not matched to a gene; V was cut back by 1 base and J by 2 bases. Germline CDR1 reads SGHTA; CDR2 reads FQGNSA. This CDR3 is CASSLVGGRDTDTQYF. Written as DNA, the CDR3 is TGTGCCAGCAGCTTAGTAGGCGGGAGGGACACAGATACGCAGTATTTT.

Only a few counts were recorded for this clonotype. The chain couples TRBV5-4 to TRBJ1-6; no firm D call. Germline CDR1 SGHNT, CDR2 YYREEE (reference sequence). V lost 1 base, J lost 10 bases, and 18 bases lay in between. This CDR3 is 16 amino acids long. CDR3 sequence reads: CASSLNPLAAGSPLHF. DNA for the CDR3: TGTGCCAGCAGCTTGAATCCGCTGGCAGCGGGGTCACCCCTCCACTTT.

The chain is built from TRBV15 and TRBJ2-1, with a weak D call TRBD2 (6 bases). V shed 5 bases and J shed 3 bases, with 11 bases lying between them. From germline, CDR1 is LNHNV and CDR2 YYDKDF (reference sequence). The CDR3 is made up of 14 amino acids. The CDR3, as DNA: TGTGCCACCAGCGGAGGGACCGTCTACAATGAGCAGTTCTTC. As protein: CATSGGTVYNEQFF.

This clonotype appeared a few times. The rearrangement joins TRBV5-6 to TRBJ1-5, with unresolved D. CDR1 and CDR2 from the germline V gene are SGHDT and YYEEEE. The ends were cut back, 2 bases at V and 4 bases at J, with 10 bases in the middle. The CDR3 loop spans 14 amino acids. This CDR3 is CASSLFVENQPQHF. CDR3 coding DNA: TGTGCCAGCAGCTTATTCGTAGAGAATCAGCCCCAGCATTTT.

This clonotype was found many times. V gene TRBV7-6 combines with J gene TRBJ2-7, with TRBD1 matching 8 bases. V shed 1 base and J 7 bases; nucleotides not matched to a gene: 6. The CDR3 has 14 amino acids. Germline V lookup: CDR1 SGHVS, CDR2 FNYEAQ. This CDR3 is CASSLVDGQGEQYV. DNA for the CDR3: TGTGCCAGCAGCTTAGTCGATGGACAGGGAGAGCAGTACGTC.

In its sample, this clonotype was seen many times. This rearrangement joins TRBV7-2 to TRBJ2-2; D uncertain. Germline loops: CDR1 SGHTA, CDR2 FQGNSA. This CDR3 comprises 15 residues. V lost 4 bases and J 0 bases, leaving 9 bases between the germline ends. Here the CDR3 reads CASSWSGTNTGELFF. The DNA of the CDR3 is TGTGCCAGCAGCTGGTCAGGAACGAACACCGGGGAGCTGTTTTTT.

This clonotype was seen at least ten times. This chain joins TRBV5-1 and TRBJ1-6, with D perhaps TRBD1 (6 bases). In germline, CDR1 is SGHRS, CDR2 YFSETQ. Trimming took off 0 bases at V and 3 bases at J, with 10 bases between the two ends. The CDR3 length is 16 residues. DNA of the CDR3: TGCGCCAGCAGCTTGGCTGGGGGCTTCTATAATTCACCCCTCCACTTT. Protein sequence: CASSLAGGFYNSPLHF.

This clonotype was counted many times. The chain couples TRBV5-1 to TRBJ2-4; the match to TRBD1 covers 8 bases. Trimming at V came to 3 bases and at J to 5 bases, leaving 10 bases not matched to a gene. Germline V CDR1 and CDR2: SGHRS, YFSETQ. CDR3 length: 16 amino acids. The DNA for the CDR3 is TGCGCCAGCAGCTACGGGACAGGCTGGCTGGAAAACATTCAGTACTTC. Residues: CASSYGTGWLENIQYF.